Sequencing of this T cell receptor beta chain was carried out in a study of blood T cell repertoires in COVID-19. In the study overall: COVID-19 samples, acute and convalescent, were from the United States, Italy and Spain.

Profiled with immunoSEQ multiplex PCR; TCRdb holds only in-frame clones, not every one. In the table there are about 180,000 clones, 80% to 90% of which are singletons. Germline CDR1 and CDR2: SQVTM and ANQGSEA. The CDR3 has 12 amino acids. V was clipped by 4 bases and J by 6 bases, with 9 bases between them. This clone was seen a single time. The sequence was collected from a man aged 55 to 70 with acute or convalescent COVID-19. The rearrangement joins TRBV29-1 to TRBJ1-4; D is possibly TRBD1 (5 bases). The sample taken for sequencing was peripheral blood. CDR3 amino acids: CSVGGTDEKLFF. CDR3 nucleotide sequence: TGCAGCGTTGGCGGGACTGATGAAAAACTGTTTTTT. The whole variable domain, remainder taken from reference TRBV29-1 and TRBJ1-4, is SAVISQKPSRDICQRGTSLTIQCQVDSQVTMMFWYRQQPGQSLTLIATANQGSEATYESGFVIDKFPISRPNLTFSTLTVSNMSPEDSSIYLCSVGGTDEKLFFGSGTQLSVL.